This record covers a single T cell receptor (beta chain). The antigen remains unidentified. This specimen comes from a study of cytomegalovirus exposure and HLA in healthy donors. Study-wide context: There were 88 million or so unique TCRs (from HLA-typed donors) in an early data release.

The germline gives CDR1 MDHEN, CDR2 SYDVKM. The CDR3 has 16 amino acids. V shed 2 bases and J 3 bases; nucleotides not matched to a gene: 6. The PCR contained 60 Vbeta and 13 Jbeta primers. Authors' analysis steps: An analysis that came later counted 77 million or so unique TCR beta chains, approximately 10 million shared. TCRdb's copy holds only in-frame clones and misses some; the assay was immunoSEQ multiplex PCR. D and trimming come from the DNA, and the V and J calls and clone size come from that table. Of 140,000 to 150,000 clones detected, around 80% appear once; the ten largest clones hold about 2.9%. Whole-study findings and limits: Later work found that TCR association rates differed between HLA loci; DRB1 had the most and HLA-C the fewest.

The source material was PBMCs. The chain links TRBV28 to TRBJ2-7; TRBD1 matches 11 bases. This sequence was found in a female donor in good health and CMV-seronegative. The CDR3 coding sequence is TGTGCCAGCAGTTTACCTAGGACAGGGGGCTACTACGAGCAGTACTTC. Protein product: CASSLPRTGGYYEQYF.